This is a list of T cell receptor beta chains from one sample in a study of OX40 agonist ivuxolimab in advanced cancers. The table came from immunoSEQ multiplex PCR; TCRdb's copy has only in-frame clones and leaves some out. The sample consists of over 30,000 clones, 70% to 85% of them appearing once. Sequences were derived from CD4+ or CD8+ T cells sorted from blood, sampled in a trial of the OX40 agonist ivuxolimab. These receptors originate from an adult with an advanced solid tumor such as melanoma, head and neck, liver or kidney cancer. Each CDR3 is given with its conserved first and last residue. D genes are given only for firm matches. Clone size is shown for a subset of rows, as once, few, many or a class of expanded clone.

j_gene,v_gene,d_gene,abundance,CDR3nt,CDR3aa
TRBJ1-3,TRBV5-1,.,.,TGCGCCAGCCGAGAAACCTCTGGAAACACCATATATTTT,CASRETSGNTIYF
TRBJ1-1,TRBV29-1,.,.,TGCAGCCCGGGGGGTGACACTGAAGCTTTCTTT,CSPGGDTEAFF
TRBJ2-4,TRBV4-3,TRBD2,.,TGCGCCAGCAGCCAACCTGGCGTGGGGGGGAAAAACATTCAGTACTTC,CASSQPGVGGKNIQYF
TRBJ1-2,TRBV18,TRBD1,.,TGTGCCAGCTCACCAACCCGGGACAGTCCTAACGGCTACACCTTC,CASSPTRDSPNGYTF
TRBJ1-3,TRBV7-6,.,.,TGTGCCAGCAGCCAGGACAGCGGGGGAAACACCATATATTTT,CASSQDSGGNTIYF
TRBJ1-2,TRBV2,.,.,TGTGCCAGCAGTTTACTAGTAGCTAACTATGGCTACACCTTC,CASSLLVANYGYTF
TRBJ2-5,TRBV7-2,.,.,TGTGCCAGCAGCTTGGCGGGGCCACAAGAGACCCAGTACTTC,CASSLAGPQETQYF
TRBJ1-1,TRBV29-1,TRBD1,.,TGCAGCGTTGAGGACAGGGGTAGGAACACTGAAGCTTTCTTT,CSVEDRGRNTEAFF
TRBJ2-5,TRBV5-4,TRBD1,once,TGTGCCAGCAGTTTACAGGGGTTCCAAGAGACCCAGTACTTC,CASSLQGFQETQYF
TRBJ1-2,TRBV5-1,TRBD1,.,TGCGCCAGCACCTGGAGTAGGGACAGAGTAGAGAATGGCTACACCTTC,CASTWSRDRVENGYTF
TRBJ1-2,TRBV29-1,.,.,TGCAGCGTTGAAACGGGAAACTATGGCTACACCTTC,CSVETGNYGYTF
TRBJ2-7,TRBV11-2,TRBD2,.,TGTGCCAGCACCAGACTAGCGGGGGGCCTAAGATACGAGCAGTACTTC,CASTRLAGGLRYEQYF
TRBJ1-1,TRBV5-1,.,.,TGCGCCAGCAGCTTGGTATCTGGTTTGAACACTGAAGCTTTCTTT,CASSLVSGLNTEAFF
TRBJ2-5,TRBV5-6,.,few,TGTGCCAGCAGCTATACTACAGGGAACAGAGAGACCCAGTACTTC,CASSYTTGNRETQYF
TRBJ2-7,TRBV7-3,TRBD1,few,TGTGCCAGCAGCCGACAGGGGTACGAGCAGTACTTC,CASSRQGYEQYF
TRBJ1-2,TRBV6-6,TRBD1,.,TGTGCCAGCAGTTTCCGGACAGGCTATGGCTACACCTTC,CASSFRTGYGYTF
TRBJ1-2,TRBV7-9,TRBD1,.,TGTGCCAGCAGCCATGGACAGGGCCGTGGCTATGGCTACACCTTC,CASSHGQGRGYGYTF
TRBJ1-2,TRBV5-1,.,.,TGCGCCAGCAGCTTGGTGGGGGCGGGCTATGGCTACACCTTC,CASSLVGAGYGYTF
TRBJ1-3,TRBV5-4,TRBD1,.,TGTGCCAGCAGCTTGAATTTTCCGGGACAGGGGCGAAACACCATATATTTT,CASSLNFPGQGRNTIYF
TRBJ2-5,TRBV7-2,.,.,TGTGCCAGCCTTCGGGGGACCCATCTCCAAGAGACCCAGTACTTC,CASLRGTHLQETQYF
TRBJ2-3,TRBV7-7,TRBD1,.,TGTGCTAGCAGCCAAAGCAGGGGGCATACGCAGTATTTT,CASSQSRGHTQYF
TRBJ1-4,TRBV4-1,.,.,TGCGCCAGCAGCCAAGGTCCGGGGGTTGGTGCAACTAATGAAAAACTGTTTTTT,CASSQGPGVGATNEKLFF
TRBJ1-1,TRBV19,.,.,TGTGCCAGTAGTATAGATCAAGGCAGAAACACTGAAGCTTTCTTT,CASSIDQGRNTEAFF
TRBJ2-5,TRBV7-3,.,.,TGTGCCAGCAGCCCCTACCAGGGGTCGGGAGAGACCCAGTACTTC,CASSPYQGSGETQYF